This T cell receptor (beta chain) was found in a study of blood T cell repertoires in COVID-19. Study summary: The study drew acute and convalescent COVID-19 samples from the United States, Italy and Spain. In each case, the material was cDNA or gDNA derived from T cells, B-cell-depleted T cells, or PBMCs.

There are 16 residues in the CDR3. Germline CDR1 reads MNHEY; CDR2 reads SMNVEV (reference sequence). Unmatched junction bases numbered 7, after V lost 1 base and J lost 7 bases. This clone was counted once. As originally analysed: By means of reference gene primer amplification, nucleated cell counts were estimated. Assay: immunoSEQ multiplex PCR; the TCRdb copy retains only in-frame clones and omits some. That table gives V, J and clone size, and the DNA gave D and trimming. The sample holds 300,000 to 500,000 clones, approximately 85% seen once. The sequencing sample was made of PBMCs or T cells enriched from blood (not recorded which). The TCR originated in a woman in her 40s with acute COVID-19. The chain links TRBV27 to TRBJ2-1, with 10 bases identical to TRBD1. The CDR3 DNA follows: TGTGCCAGCAGTTTATTGGGACAGGGGTCGGGGAATGAGCAGTTCTTC. It codes for CASSLLGQGSGNEQFF.